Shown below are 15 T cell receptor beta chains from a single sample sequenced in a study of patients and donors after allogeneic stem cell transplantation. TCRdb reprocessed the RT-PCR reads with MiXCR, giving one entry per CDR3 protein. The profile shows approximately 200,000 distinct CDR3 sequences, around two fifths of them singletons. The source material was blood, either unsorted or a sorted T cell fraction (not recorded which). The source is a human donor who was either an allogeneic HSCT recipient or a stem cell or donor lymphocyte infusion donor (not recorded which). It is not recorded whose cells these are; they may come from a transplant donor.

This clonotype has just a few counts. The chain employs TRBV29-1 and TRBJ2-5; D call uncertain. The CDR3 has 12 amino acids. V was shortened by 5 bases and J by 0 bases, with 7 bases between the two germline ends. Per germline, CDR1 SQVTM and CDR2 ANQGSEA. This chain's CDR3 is CSVRKYQETQYF. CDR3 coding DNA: TGCAGCGTTCGCAAGTACCAAGAGACCCAGTACTTC.

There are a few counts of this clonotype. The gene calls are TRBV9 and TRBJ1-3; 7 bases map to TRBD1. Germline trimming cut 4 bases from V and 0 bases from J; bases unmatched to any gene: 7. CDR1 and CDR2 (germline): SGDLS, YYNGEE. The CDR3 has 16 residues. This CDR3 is CASSQGGRSSGNTIYF. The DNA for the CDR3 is TGTGCCAGCAGCCAGGGGGGGCGCAGCTCTGGAAACACCATATATTTT.

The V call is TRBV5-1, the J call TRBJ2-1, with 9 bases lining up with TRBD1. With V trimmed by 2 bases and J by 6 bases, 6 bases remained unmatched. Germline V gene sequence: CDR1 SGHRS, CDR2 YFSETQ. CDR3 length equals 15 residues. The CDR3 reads CASSFGTGKSNEQFF. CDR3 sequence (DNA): TGCGCCAGCAGCTTCGGGACAGGGAAGTCCAATGAGCAGTTCTTC.

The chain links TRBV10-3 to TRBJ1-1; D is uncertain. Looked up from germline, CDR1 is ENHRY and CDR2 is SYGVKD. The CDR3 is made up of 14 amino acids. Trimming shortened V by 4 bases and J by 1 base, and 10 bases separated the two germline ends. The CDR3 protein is CAISVDGRNTEAFF. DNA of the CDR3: TGTGCCATCAGTGTTGACGGGCGGAACACTGAAGCTTTCTTT.

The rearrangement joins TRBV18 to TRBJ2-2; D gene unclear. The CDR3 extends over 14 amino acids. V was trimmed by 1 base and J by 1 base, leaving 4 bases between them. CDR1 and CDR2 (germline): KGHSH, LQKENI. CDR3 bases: TGTGCCAGCTCACCACGTGTGAACACCGGGGAGCTGTTTTTT. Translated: CASSPRVNTGELFF.

CDR3 amino acids: CAIRRQGFMSGANVLTF. CDR3 nucleotides: TGTGCCATCAGGCGACAGGGTTTCATGTCTGGGGCCAACGTCCTGACTTTC. The chain joins TRBV10-3 to TRBJ2-6, with 7 bases matching TRBD1. The CDR3 is 17 amino acids. V was clipped by 6 bases and J by 1 base; unmatched bases: 9. Germline V lookup: CDR1 ENHRY, CDR2 SYGVKD.

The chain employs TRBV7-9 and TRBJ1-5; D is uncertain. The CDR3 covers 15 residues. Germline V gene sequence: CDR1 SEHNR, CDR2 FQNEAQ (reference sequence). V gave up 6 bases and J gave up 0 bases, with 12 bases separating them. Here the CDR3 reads CASSLGPSSNQPQHF. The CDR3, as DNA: TGTGCCAGCAGTCTCGGACCGAGTAGCAATCAGCCCCAGCATTTT.

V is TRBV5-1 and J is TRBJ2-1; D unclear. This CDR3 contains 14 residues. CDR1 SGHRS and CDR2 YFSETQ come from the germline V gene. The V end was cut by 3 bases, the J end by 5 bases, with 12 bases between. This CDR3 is CASSSRDGNNEQFF. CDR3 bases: TGCGCCAGCAGCTCACGAGACGGAAACAATGAGCAGTTCTTC. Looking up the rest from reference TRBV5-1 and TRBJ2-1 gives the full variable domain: KAGVTQTPRYLIKTRGQQVTLSCSPISGHRSVSWYQQTPGQGLQFLFEYFSETQRNKGNFPGRFSGRQFSNSRSEMNVSTLELGDSALYLCASSSRDGNNEQFFGPGTRLTVL.

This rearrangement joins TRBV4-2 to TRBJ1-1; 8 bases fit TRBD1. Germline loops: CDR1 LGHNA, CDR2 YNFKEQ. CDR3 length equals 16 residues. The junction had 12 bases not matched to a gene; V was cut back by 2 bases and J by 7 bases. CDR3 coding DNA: TGTGCCAGCAGCCAACCCGGAAACCGGGACAGGCATGAAGCTTTCTTT. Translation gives CASSQPGNRDRHEAFF.

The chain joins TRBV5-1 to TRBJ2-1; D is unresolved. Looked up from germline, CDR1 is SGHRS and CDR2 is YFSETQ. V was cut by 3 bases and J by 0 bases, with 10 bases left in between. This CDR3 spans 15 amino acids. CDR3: CASSSMAASYNEQFF. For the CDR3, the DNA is TGCGCCAGCAGCTCGATGGCGGCCTCCTACAATGAGCAGTTCTTC.

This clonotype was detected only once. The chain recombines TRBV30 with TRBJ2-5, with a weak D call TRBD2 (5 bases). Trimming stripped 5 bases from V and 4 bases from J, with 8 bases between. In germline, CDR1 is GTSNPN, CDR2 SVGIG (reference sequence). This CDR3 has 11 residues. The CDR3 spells CAWSGGETQYF. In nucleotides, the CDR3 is TGTGCCTGGTCCGGAGGAGAGACCCAGTACTTC.

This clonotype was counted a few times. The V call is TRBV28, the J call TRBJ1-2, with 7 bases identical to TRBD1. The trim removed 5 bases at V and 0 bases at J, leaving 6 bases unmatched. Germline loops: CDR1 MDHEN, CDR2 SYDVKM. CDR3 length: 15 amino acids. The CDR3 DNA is TGTGCCAGCAGTCCCTGGGGGACAGCTAACTATGGCTACACCTTC. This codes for CASSPWGTANYGYTF.

The CDR3 spells CSASKSIKNTIYF. The CDR3 DNA is TGCAGTGCTAGTAAGAGTATTAAAAACACCATATATTTT. This rearrangement joins TRBV20-1 to TRBJ1-3, with D unresolved. With 3 bases removed from V and 6 bases from J, the gap between germline ends came to 12 bases. The CDR3 extends over 13 amino acids. Germline V gene data show CDR1 as DFQATT and CDR2 as SNEGSKA (reference sequence).

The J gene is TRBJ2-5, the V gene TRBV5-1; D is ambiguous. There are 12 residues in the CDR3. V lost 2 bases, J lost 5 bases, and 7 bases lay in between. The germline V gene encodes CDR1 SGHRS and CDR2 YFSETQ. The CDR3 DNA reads TGCGCCAGCAGCTTCGATGTGGAGACCCAGTACTTC. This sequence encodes CASSFDVETQYF.

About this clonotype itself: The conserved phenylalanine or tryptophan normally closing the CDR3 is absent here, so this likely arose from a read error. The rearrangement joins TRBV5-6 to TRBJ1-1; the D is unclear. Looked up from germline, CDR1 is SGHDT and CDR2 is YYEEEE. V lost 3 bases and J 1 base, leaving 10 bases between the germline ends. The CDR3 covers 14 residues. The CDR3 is CASSSYRPNTEAFL. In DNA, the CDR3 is TGTGCCAGCAGCTCCTACCGGCCGAACACTGAAGCTTTCTTG.